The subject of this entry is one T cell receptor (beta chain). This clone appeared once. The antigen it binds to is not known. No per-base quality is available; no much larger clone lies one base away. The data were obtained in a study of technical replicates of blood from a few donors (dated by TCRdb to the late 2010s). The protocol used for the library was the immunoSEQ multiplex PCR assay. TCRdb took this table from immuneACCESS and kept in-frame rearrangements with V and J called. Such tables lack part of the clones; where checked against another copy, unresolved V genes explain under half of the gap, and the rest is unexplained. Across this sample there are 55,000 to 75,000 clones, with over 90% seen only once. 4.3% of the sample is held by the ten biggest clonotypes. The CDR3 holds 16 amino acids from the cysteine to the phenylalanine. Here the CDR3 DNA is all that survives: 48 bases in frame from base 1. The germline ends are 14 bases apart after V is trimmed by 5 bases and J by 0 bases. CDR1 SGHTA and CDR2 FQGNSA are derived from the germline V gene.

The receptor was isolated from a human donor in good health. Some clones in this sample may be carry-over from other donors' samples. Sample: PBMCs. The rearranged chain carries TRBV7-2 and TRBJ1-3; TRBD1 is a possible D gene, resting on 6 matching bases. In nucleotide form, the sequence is TGTGCCAGCAGCCCTGGGGGCAGGGCCTCTGGAAACACCATATATTTT. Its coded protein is CASSPGGRASGNTIYF.